This T cell receptor (beta chain) originates from a study of T cell repertoires in cytomegalovirus infection. Whole-study results and caveats: Individuals carrying CMV plus the relevant HLA were identified by cumulative frequency of public TCR beta families.

TCRdb re-derived calls from the reads in MiXCR, one entry per CDR3 protein. The table records some 350,000 distinct CDR3 sequences, over 15% of them present only once. The sample holds a few counts of this clonotype. Its specificity is not known. CDR1 and CDR2 (germline): SEHNR, FQNEAQ (reference sequence). The CDR3 has 15 residues. Trimming removed 2 bases from V and 6 bases from J, with 15 bases in between. The rearrangement uses TRBV7-9 and TRBJ2-3; no definite D call. The sample comprised PBMCs. This TCR derives from a human donor in good health (CMV status not recorded). Some clones in this sample may be carry-over from other donors' samples. CDR3 sequence (DNA): TGTGCCAGCAGCTTACCCGGCTCCCAACCGGATACGCAGTATTTT. Its translation is CASSLPGSQPDTQYF.